Shown below are 8 T cell receptor beta chains from a single sample sequenced in a study of cytomegalovirus exposure and HLA in healthy donors. PCR primers comprised 60 Vbeta and 13 Jbeta primers. Generated by immunoSEQ multiplex PCR, the TCRdb table keeps only in-frame clones and is missing some. This table has about 140,000 clones, around 75% appearing once. The material sequenced was PBMCs. The receptors stem from a woman aged 30 to 39 in good health and CMV-seronegative.

This clone came up a few times. The chain carries TRBV28 and TRBJ1-2, with 7 bases identical to TRBD1. The CDR3 consists of 14 residues. Germline trimming cut 6 bases from V and 5 bases from J; bases unmatched to any gene: 9. Germline values: CDR1 MDHEN, CDR2 SYDVKM. CDR3 residues: CASSGDRVGYGYTF. DNA for the CDR3: TGTGCCAGCAGCGGCGACAGGGTCGGATATGGCTACACCTTC.

This chain links TRBV4-1 with TRBJ1-1; a possible D gene is TRBD1 (5 bases). The CDR3 is 19 amino acids. The V end lost 4 bases, the J end lost 2 bases, and 26 bases lay between the germline ends. Per germline, CDR1 MGHRA and CDR2 YSYEKL. DNA for the CDR3: TGCGCCAGCAGCCCCAAACCGCCAAGGGTAGGAGGGGCCAACACTGAAGCTTTCTTT. Amino acid sequence: CASSPKPPRVGGANTEAFF.

This clone was seen only a few times. The rearrangement joins TRBV20-1 to TRBJ2-1, with D perhaps matching TRBD1 (6 bases). The CDR3 loop spans 11 amino acids. Deletions cut 3 bases from V and 8 bases from J, with 8 bases between. Germline assignment: CDR1 DFQATT and CDR2 SNEGSKA (reference sequence). CDR3 in DNA: TGCAGTGCTAGCCAGGGGTATGAGCAGTTCTTC. Translated: CSASQGYEQFF.

The gene calls are TRBV2 and TRBJ2-5; D might be TRBD2 (5 bases). The germline V gene has CDR1 SNHLY and CDR2 FYNNEI. The ends were cut back, 8 bases at V and 4 bases at J, with 17 bases in the middle. The CDR3 totals 14 residues. CDR3 residues: CASDEGSGRETQYF. CDR3 DNA sequence: TGTGCCAGCGATGAGGGTTCGGGGAGAGAGACCCAGTACTTC. The full variable domain, rest sourced from reference TRBV2 and TRBJ2-5, is EPEVTQTPSHQVTQMGQEVILRCVPISNHLYFYWYRQILGQKVEFLVSFYNNEISEKSEIFDDQFSVERPDGSNFTLKIRSTKLEDSAMYFCASDEGSGRETQYFGPGTRLLVL.

V gene TRBV19 combines with J gene TRBJ1-5; D unresolved. The CDR3 loop spans 15 amino acids. The V gene's germline CDR1 is LNHDA and CDR2 SQIVND (reference sequence). Trimming pared 5 bases from V and 1 base from J, leaving 12 bases between. The CDR3 protein is CASSSGGMSNQPQHF. The CDR3 DNA follows: TGTGCCAGTAGTTCGGGAGGGATGAGCAATCAGCCCCAGCATTTT.

V gene TRBV18 combines with J gene TRBJ1-3; maybe TRBD1 (6 bases). The V end was cut by 2 bases, the J end by 4 bases, with 24 bases between. The germline gives CDR1 KGHSH, CDR2 LQKENI. The CDR3 is 19 residues long. The CDR3 region is CASSPLGAQRGLGGNTIYF. CDR3 bases: TGTGCCAGCTCACCATTGGGGGCCCAACGTGGACTGGGCGGAAACACCATATATTTT.

The chain employs TRBV7-9 and TRBJ1-1; D ambiguous. CDR1 is SEHNR, CDR2 FQNEAQ, per germline (reference sequence). The V end was cut by 4 bases, the J end by 8 bases, with 14 bases between. CDR3 size: 13 residues. The CDR3 DNA follows: TGTGCCAGCAGCTCAGACGGGTGGAGGGAAGCTTTCTTT. Protein product: CASSSDGWREAFF.

This chain joins TRBV7-3 and TRBJ2-5; 8 bases agree with TRBD1. CDR1 SGHTA and CDR2 FQGTGA come from the germline V gene. The CDR3 length is 13 residues. J gave up 3 bases and V 4 bases, and 1 base lay outside the gene matches. The CDR3 protein is CASSSTGEETQYF. The CDR3 coding sequence is TGTGCCAGCAGCTCGACAGGGGAAGAGACCCAGTACTTC.